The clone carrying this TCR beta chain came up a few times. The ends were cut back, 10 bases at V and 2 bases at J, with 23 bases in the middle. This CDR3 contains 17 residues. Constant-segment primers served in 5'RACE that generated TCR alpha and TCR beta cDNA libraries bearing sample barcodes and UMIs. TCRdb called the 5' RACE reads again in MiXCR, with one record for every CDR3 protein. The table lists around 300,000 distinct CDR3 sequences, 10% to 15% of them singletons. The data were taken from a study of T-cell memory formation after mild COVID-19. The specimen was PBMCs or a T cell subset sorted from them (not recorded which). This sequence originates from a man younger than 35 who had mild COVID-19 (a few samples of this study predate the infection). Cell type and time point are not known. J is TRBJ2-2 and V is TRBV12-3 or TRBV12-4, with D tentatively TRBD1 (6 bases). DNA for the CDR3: TGTGCCACCCTTGGGACAAGAACAGTTGTTAACACCGGGGAGCTGTTTTTT. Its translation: CATLGTRTVVNTGELFF.